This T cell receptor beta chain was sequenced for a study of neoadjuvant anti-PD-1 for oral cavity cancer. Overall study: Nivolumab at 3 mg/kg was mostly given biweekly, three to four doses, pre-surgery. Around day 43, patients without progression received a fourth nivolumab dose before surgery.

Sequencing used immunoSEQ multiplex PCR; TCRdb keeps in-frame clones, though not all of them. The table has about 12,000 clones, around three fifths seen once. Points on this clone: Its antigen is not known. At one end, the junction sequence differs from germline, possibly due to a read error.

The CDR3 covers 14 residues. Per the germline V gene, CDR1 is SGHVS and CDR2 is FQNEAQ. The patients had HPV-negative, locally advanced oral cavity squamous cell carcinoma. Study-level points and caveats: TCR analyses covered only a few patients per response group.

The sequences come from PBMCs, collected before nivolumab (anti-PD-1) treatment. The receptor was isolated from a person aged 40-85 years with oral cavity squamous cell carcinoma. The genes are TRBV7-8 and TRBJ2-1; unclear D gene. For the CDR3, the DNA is TGTGCCAGCTGCTTTCATAGCTCCTACAATGAGCAGTTCTTC. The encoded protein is CASCFHSSYNEQFF.